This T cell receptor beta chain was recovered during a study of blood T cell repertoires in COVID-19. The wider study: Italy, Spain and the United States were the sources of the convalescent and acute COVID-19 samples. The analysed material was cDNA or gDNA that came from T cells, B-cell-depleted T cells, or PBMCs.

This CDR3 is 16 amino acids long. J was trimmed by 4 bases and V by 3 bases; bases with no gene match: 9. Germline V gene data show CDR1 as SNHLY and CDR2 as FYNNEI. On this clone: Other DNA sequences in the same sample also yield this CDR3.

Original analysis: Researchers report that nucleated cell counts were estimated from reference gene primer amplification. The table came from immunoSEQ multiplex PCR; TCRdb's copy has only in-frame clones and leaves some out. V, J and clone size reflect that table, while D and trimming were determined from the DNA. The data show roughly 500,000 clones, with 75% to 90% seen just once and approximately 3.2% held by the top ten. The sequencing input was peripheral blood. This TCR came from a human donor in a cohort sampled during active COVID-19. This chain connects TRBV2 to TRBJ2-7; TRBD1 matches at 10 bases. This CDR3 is CASSESRGTGAYEQYF. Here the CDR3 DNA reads TGTGCCAGCAGTGAGAGCCGTGGGACAGGGGCGTACGAGCAGTACTTC.